The next 6 T cell receptor beta chains were all read from a single sample in a study of PD-1 blockade in classical Hodgkin lymphoma. Stated time point: newly diagnosed, previously untreated cHL patient sample. Measured with immunoSEQ multiplex PCR; TCRdb has only the in-frame clones, and not every one. This table has 15,000 to 20,000 clones, 80% to 95% appearing once. The sample was peripheral blood mononuclear cells (PBMCs). The receptors come from a human donor with classical Hodgkin lymphoma.

The CDR3 nucleotides are TGTGCCTGGGGACGAGAGGGTACGCAGTATTTT. It yields the protein CAWGREGTQYF. The J gene is TRBJ2-3, the V gene TRBV30, with D possibly matching TRBD2 (5 bases). The ends were cut back, 5 bases at V and 8 bases at J, with 11 bases in the middle. CDR1 is GTSNPN and CDR2 is SVGIG in the germline V gene (reference sequence). The CDR3 loop spans 11 amino acids.

The chain couples TRBV2 to TRBJ1-2, with D uncertain. The CDR3 contains 12 residues. Germline CDR1 and CDR2: SNHLY and FYNNEI. Between the trimmed V and J ends, which lost 7 bases and 6 bases, there was a span of 12 bases. CDR3 coding DNA: TGTGCCAGCAAGGCGGCAGGCGATGGCTACACCTTC. Translated: CASKAAGDGYTF.

The chain couples TRBV18 to TRBJ2-2; D might be TRBD1 (6 bases). The germline V gene has CDR1 KGHSH and CDR2 LQKENI. CDR3 length: 16 amino acids. Between the trimmed V and J ends, which lost 4 bases and 0 bases, there was a span of 12 bases. CDR3 residues: CASSLGTPPNTGELFF. Here the CDR3 DNA reads TGTGCCAGCTCACTCGGGACACCCCCGAACACCGGGGAGCTGTTTTTT.

The chain is built from TRBV5-4 and TRBJ2-1; D is unclear. V was shortened by 1 base and J by 6 bases, with 17 bases between the two germline ends. CDR1 and CDR2 (germline): SGHNT, YYREEE (reference sequence). The CDR3 has 16 residues. The CDR3 sequence is CASSLPGLIGGNEQFF. DNA of the CDR3: TGTGCCAGCAGCTTGCCAGGTCTAATAGGTGGCAATGAGCAGTTCTTC.

The V call is TRBV7-2, the J call TRBJ2-5, with 9 positions matching TRBD1. V gave up 4 bases and J gave up 5 bases; unmatched junction bases: 5. The CDR3 runs 14 residues. Per the germline V gene, CDR1 is SGHTA and CDR2 is FQGNSA. The CDR3 loop is CASSSTGGGETQYF. The DNA of the CDR3 is TGTGCCAGCAGCTCGACAGGGGGAGGGGAGACCCAGTACTTC.

V is TRBV19 and J is TRBJ2-3, with D uncertain. V was cut by 8 bases and J by 7 bases, with 10 bases left in between. The CDR3 runs to 11 residues. Germline CDR1 is LNHDA and CDR2 is SQIVND (reference sequence). The CDR3 sequence: CASWPSHTQYF. In nucleotides, the CDR3 is TGTGCCAGTTGGCCTTCACATACGCAGTATTTT.